This T cell receptor beta chain was obtained from a study of cytomegalovirus exposure and HLA in healthy donors. Study-level points and caveats: Later, TCR association rates were found to vary by HLA locus, highest for DRB1 and lowest for HLA-C. Later examination showed HLA-associated TCR beta chains had greater clonal expansion than equally common others. A missense DCLRE1C variant was associated with V- and J-gene trimming of TCR beta chains in a later analysis, and an independent cohort replicated the association.

Germline V gene sequence: CDR1 GTSNPN, CDR2 SVGIG (reference sequence). The CDR3 has 17 residues. V shed 7 bases, J shed 4 bases, and the junction held 18 bases outside the gene matches. PCR primers comprised 60 Vbeta and 13 Jbeta primers. Only in-frame clones appear in the TCRdb table, and some are missing; sequencing was by immunoSEQ multiplex PCR. The table lists about 180,000 clones, 70% to 80% of them singletons, with approximately 1.4% in the top ten. With regard to this clone: Its antigen is unknown.

This TCR derives from a man aged 18 to 29 in good health and CMV-seronegative. The source material was PBMCs. This chain joins TRBV30 and TRBJ2-3; 9 nucleotides match TRBD2. CDR3 residues: CASNYLAGVSSADTQYF. The CDR3, as DNA: TGTGCCTCAAACTACTTAGCGGGAGTGAGTAGCGCAGATACGCAGTATTTT.